The rows below give T cell receptor beta chains drawn from one sample of a study of CD8+CD57+ T cells in acquired aplastic anemia. TCRdb independently ran MiXCR on the reads; one entry per CDR3 protein. The sample carries about 160,000 distinct CDR3 sequences, roughly 48% recorded once. Material: sorted CD4+, CD8+, or CD8+CD57+ T cells (not recorded which) from PBMCs. The origin of the receptors is a human donor with aplastic anemia. Each CDR3 is given with its conserved first and last residue. D genes are given only for firm matches. The size field is filled for only some rows; it gives once, few, many or a size class.

TRBJ1-1	TRBV12-3/TRBV12-4	-	-	TGTGCCAGCACATTGAGGGATCAGAGGAACACTGAAGCTTTCTTT	CASTLRDQRNTEAFF
TRBJ2-7	TRBV25-1	many	-	TGTGCCAGCAGTGACACCGCGTGGTACTTC	CASSDTAWYF
TRBJ2-7	TRBV18	-	TRBD1	TGTGCCAGCTCACCGACCGGGACAGGGGTCCGCGTCAACTACGAGCAGTACTTC	CASSPTGTGVRVNYEQYF
TRBJ1-1	TRBV15	-	-	TGTGCCACCAGCAGAGGACTGAACACTGAAGCTTTCTTT	CATSRGLNTEAFF
TRBJ1-5	TRBV11-1	-	TRBD1	TGTGCCAGCAGCTTGGGGACAGGGTTTATCAATCAGCCCCAGCATTTT	CASSLGTGFINQPQHF
TRBJ2-5	TRBV30	few	-	TGTGCCTGGAGTGCTGGTAGGCGGGAGACCCAGTACTTC	CAWSAGRRETQYF
TRBJ1-5	TRBV10-3	-	-	TGTGCCATCAGTGAGTCGATGGGGAATGAGGCTCAGCCCCAGCATTTT	CAISESMGNEAQPQHF
TRBJ1-2	TRBV25-1	-	-	TGTGCCAGCAGCGCCGAGGGGACCTTCTATGGCTACACCTTC	CASSAEGTFYGYTF
TRBJ2-7	TRBV9	many	-	TGTGCCAGCAGCGTAGATCCCGTACTGAACGAGCAGTACTTC	CASSVDPVLNEQYF
TRBJ2-5	TRBV6-1	once	-	TGTGCCAGCAGTGTCTTCCGACAGACCCAAGAGACCCAGTACTTC	CASSVFRQTQETQYF
TRBJ1-3	TRBV2	-	-	TGTGCCAGCAGTTTTACGGGTTCTGGAAACACCATATATTTT	CASSFTGSGNTIYF
TRBJ1-5	TRBV19	many	-	TGTGCCAGTAGTCTAAAGGTATCCCAATCATGGCAGCCCCAGCATTTT	CASSLKVSQSWQPQHF
TRBJ2-2	TRBV5-1	many	-	TGCGCCAGCAGCTTGGCAGGGGCGAGCACCGGGGAGCTGTTTTTT	CASSLAGASTGELFF
TRBJ1-2	TRBV5-1	many	TRBD1	TGCGCCAGCAGCTTAACAGGGGAATATGGCTACACCTTC	CASSLTGEYGYTF
TRBJ2-7	TRBV29-1	few	TRBD1	TGCAGCGCGACAGGGGCCCTGGGAGAGCAGTACTTC	CSATGALGEQYF
TRBJ1-5	TRBV19	-	-	TGTGCCAGCTTACTCCGCGCGGGGAATCAGCCCCAGCATTTT	CASLLRAGNQPQHF
TRBJ2-3	TRBV2	-	-	TGTGCCAGCAGTGAAGGGGCACTAGGTACGCAGTATTTT	CASSEGALGTQYF
TRBJ2-7	TRBV6-5	many	-	TGTGCCAGCAGATACCCCACAGGGTCTTTCACCTACGAGCAGTACTTC	CASRYPTGSFTYEQYF
TRBJ2-3	TRBV27	few	TRBD2	TGTGCCAGCAGTTATCTAGCGGGGGGCACAGATACGCAGTATTTT	CASSYLAGGTDTQYF
TRBJ2-2	TRBV29-1	many	-	TGCAGCGTTGATACAGGGTACACCGGGGAGCTGTTTTTT	CSVDTGYTGELFF
TRBJ2-5	TRBV24-1	-	TRBD2	TGTGCCACCAGTTCGACTAGCGGGGAAGAGACCCAGTACTTC	CATSSTSGEETQYF
TRBJ1-1	TRBV7-2	many	-	TGTGCCAGCAGCAAATTACAGGGCGACACTGAAGCTTTCTTT	CASSKLQGDTEAFF
TRBJ1-4	TRBV11-2	-	-	TGTGCCAGCAGCTTTGGCAGGAGGGCAACTAATGAAAAACTGTTTTTT	CASSFGRRATNEKLFF
TRBJ2-5	TRBV2	-	-	TGTGCCTGCACGGGAAGTCCACAAGAGACCCAGTACTTC	CACTGSPQETQYF
TRBJ2-7	TRBV2	-	TRBD1	TGTGCCAGCGCCAGAGGGACAGGGCCCTTGGAGCAGTACTTC	CASARGTGPLEQYF
TRBJ1-1	TRBV19	once	-	TGTGCCAGTAGTATAGCATCGAGGGGGTGGACTGAAGCTTTCTTT	CASSIASRGWTEAFF
TRBJ2-3	TRBV10-3	-	-	TGTGCCATCAGTCTCTCGACTGGCACAGATACGCAGTATTTT	CAISLSTGTDTQYF
TRBJ2-7	TRBV10-2	-	-	TGCGCCAGCTTCCCGTCGGGGTCCGACGAGCAGTACTTC	CASFPSGSDEQYF
TRBJ1-1	TRBV12-3/TRBV12-4	many	-	TGTGCCAGCAGCCTTGGCCCGCGAGCTTTCTTT	CASSLGPRAFF
TRBJ2-7	TRBV7-9	many	-	TGTGCCAGCAGCTTAGCTTTGGGTTACGAGCAGTACTTC	CASSLALGYEQYF
TRBJ1-1	TRBV24-1	-	-	TGTGCCACCAGTGATTTGGGCACACGCCGGGCTTTCTTT	CATSDLGTRRAFF
TRBJ1-2	TRBV20-1	-	TRBD1	TGCAGTGTTCTCGGCAGGGGGGGTGGCTACACCTTC	CSVLGRGGGYTF
TRBJ2-7	TRBV20-1	-	-	TGCAGTGCTGGGGGTAGCGAACCCTACGAGCAGTACTTC	CSAGGSEPYEQYF
TRBJ1-3	TRBV2	-	TRBD1	TGTGCCAGCAGCTTGGGGGGACAGTCGGGAAACACCATATATTTT	CASSLGGQSGNTIYF
TRBJ2-3	TRBV9	many	TRBD1	TGTGCCAGCAGCGTAGGGGACAGGGGGCGCGCAGATACGCAGTATTTT	CASSVGDRGRADTQYF
TRBJ1-1	TRBV5-6	few	-	TGTGCCAGCACCCTGGGGTGGGGCACTGAAGCTTTCTTT	CASTLGWGTEAFF
TRBJ2-1	TRBV29-1	-	TRBD1	TGCAGCGCTACCGGGACAGGATTCAATGAGCAGTTCTTC	CSATGTGFNEQFF
TRBJ1-2	TRBV29-1	many	TRBD1	TGCAGCGTTGGGACACTCACCGGGACAGGGTTCGGCTACACCTTC	CSVGTLTGTGFGYTF
TRBJ2-5	TRBV10-3	-	-	TGTGCCATCAGCCCAGCGGCCCAAGAGACCCAGTACTTC	CAISPAAQETQYF
TRBJ2-3	TRBV10-3	-	TRBD2	TGTGCCATCAGGGCTAGCGGGGGGCGGGATACGCAGTATTTT	CAIRASGGRDTQYF
TRBJ2-5	TRBV14	-	-	TGTGCCAGCAGCTACGCCGGGCCTCGGACCCCAGAGACCCAGTACTTC	CASSYAGPRTPETQYF
TRBJ1-1	TRBV19	-	-	TGTGCCAGTAGTATGGGGGGGGCAGGCACTGAAGCTTTCTTT	CASSMGGAGTEAFF
TRBJ2-3	TRBV7-9	many	TRBD1	TGTGCCAGCAGCCTAAGACAGGGGAGCACAGATACGCAGTATTTT	CASSLRQGSTDTQYF
TRBJ1-4	TRBV20-1	many	-	TGCAGTGCTAGCGGGAAGGGGCCGTCTGGCGAAAAACTGTTTTTT	CSASGKGPSGEKLFF
TRBJ2-7	TRBV15	-	TRBD1	TGTGCCACCAGCAGACCATTTCCGGGACAGGGGTTGAACGAGCAGTACTTC	CATSRPFPGQGLNEQYF
TRBJ1-1	TRBV20-1	-	-	TGCAGTGCTAGGAGGACAGACATGAACACTGAAGCTTTCTTT	CSARRTDMNTEAFF
TRBJ1-3	TRBV11-2	many	-	TGTGCCAGCAGCTTAAGGTCCTCGGACTCTGGAAACACCATATATTTT	CASSLRSSDSGNTIYF
TRBJ1-5	TRBV15	-	-	TGTGCCACCAGCAGAGATGGTCTCATTCAGCCCCAGCATTTT	CATSRDGLIQPQHF